The 18 T cell receptor beta chains below were found in one sample sequenced in a study of cytomegalovirus exposure and HLA in healthy donors (TCRdb year 2017). The library was made by the immunoSEQ multiplex PCR assay. The multiplex PCR relied on a mix of 60 forward primers for TCR Vbeta segments and 13 reverse primers for TCR Jbeta segments. In its TCRdb copy, this immuneACCESS table keeps in-frame sequences only and misses some clones. Where compared with another copy, unresolved V genes explain less than half of these, and the others have no known cause. This sample has around 200,000 clones in its table, and 75% to 90% of those were observed once. 2.7% of the sample is taken by the ten largest. The sequenced sample was PBMCs. These receptors all come from a woman aged 40 to 50 in good health and CMV-seronegative.

The chain's CDR3 is CASSLTTGWETQYF. The CDR3 bases are TGTGCCAGCAGCTTAACGACAGGTTGGGAGACCCAGTACTTC. V gene TRBV11-3 combines with J gene TRBJ2-5, with a weak D call TRBD1 (6 bases). V lost 2 bases and J lost 5, with 12 bases in between. This CDR3 is built from 14 residues. CDR1 SGHNT and CDR2 YENEEA come from the germline V gene.

The J gene is TRBJ1-5, the V gene TRBV7-9, with D perhaps matching TRBD1 (6 bases). The length of the CDR3 is 13 residues. The V end was cut by 5 bases, the J end by 4 bases, with 9 bases between. Germline CDR1 is SEHNR and CDR2 is FQNEAQ (reference sequence). CDR3 in amino acids: CASSADRNQPQHF. In nucleotides, the CDR3 is TGTGCCAGCAGCGCCGACAGGAATCAGCCCCAGCATTTT.

The chain has TRBV7-9 and TRBJ1-2, with D unresolved. V dropped 5 bases and J dropped 8 bases, with 15 bases sitting between them. The CDR3 is 13 residues long. Germline CDR1 is SEHNR and CDR2 is FQNEAQ (reference sequence). The CDR3 loop reads CASSPPSLRGYTF. Here the CDR3 DNA reads TGTGCCAGCAGCCCCCCGAGTTTGCGCGGCTACACCTTC.

This clone has only one observation. The chain recombines TRBV4-1 with TRBJ1-1; TRBD1 aligns across 7 bases. V trimming: 3 bases; J trimming: 4 bases; junction bases outside the gene matches: 8. Germline CDR1 MGHRA, CDR2 YSYEKL. The CDR3 is made up of 15 amino acids. CDR3 in amino acids: CASSQGQYSSTEAFF. CDR3 in DNA: TGCGCCAGCAGCCAGGGACAGTATTCTAGCACTGAAGCTTTCTTT.

The chain combines TRBV9 with TRBJ2-1; 7 positions match TRBD1. This CDR3 comprises 15 residues. J lost 5 bases, V lost 4 bases, and 9 bases had no gene match. The V gene's germline CDR1 is SGDLS and CDR2 YYNGEE. The CDR3 DNA sequence: TGTGCCAGCAGCTTAGGGGGCTTTGAGGACAATGAGCAGTTCTTC. Protein sequence: CASSLGGFEDNEQFF. Together with reference TRBV9 and TRBJ2-1, the CDR3 gives the full variable domain: DSGVTQTPKHLITATGQRVTLRCSPRSGDLSVYWYQQSLDQGLQFLIQYYNGEERAKGNILERFSAQQFPDLHSELNLSSLELGDSALYFCASSLGGFEDNEQFFGPGTRLTVL.

The rearrangement uses TRBV9 and TRBJ1-1; 7 nucleotides match TRBD1. With 4 bases clipped from V and 2 bases from J, the junction kept 11 bases outside the gene matches. The CDR3 spans 16 residues. Germline V lookup: CDR1 SGDLS, CDR2 YYNGEE. This CDR3 reads CASSSLGTGVNTEAFF. CDR3 bases: TGTGCCAGCAGCTCCCTCGGTACAGGGGTTAACACTGAAGCTTTCTTT.

In DNA form, the CDR3 reads TGCAGCGTTGAGGTTAGTGAAGCTTTCTTT. This gives the protein CSVEVSEAFF. The genes are TRBV29-1 and TRBJ1-1; D uncertain. This CDR3 region has 10 residues. Germline V CDR1 and CDR2: SQVTM, ANQGSEA. V lost 3 bases, J lost 7 bases, and 6 bases lay in between.

The gene calls are TRBV19 and TRBJ1-1; TRBD1 aligns across 7 bases. With 6 bases clipped from V and 3 bases from J, the junction kept 10 bases outside the gene matches. The CDR3 runs 15 residues. The germline gives CDR1 LNHDA, CDR2 SQIVND (reference sequence). The CDR3 bases are TGTGCCAGTAGCCCAACAGGGGAGGCGTACACTGAAGCTTTCTTT. Translating it yields CASSPTGEAYTEAFF.

This clone was observed a single time. The V gene is TRBV6-1, the J gene TRBJ1-5; D perhaps matches TRBD1 (5 bases). The CDR3 is made up of 12 amino acids. Germline-derived CDR1 and CDR2 are MNHNS and SASEGT. V was pared by 10 bases and J by 10 bases, with 17 bases between. The CDR3 sequence is CATDSLGRPQHF. The DNA of the CDR3 is TGTGCCACTGACAGCCTAGGGCGCCCCCAGCATTTT.

The chain combines TRBV28 with TRBJ2-1, with 16 bases that match TRBD2. There are 19 residues in the CDR3. Looked up from germline, CDR1 is MDHEN and CDR2 is SYDVKM. Unmatched junction bases numbered 15, after V lost 5 bases and J lost 8 bases. The DNA for the CDR3 is TGTGCCAGCAGTCCCTTTGGGGGGACTAGCGGGAGGGGTACCGATGAGCAGTTCTTC. It is translated as CASSPFGGTSGRGTDEQFF. Full variable domain (remainder filled in from reference TRBV28 and TRBJ2-1): DVKVTQSSRYLVKRTGEKVFLECVQDMDHENMFWYRQDPGLGLRLIYFSYDVKMKEKGDIPEGYSVSREKKERFSLILESASTNQTSMYLCASSPFGGTSGRGTDEQFFGPGTRLTVL.

This clone has more than one count but fewer than ten. The V call is TRBV6-4, the J call TRBJ2-3; unclear D gene. With 3 bases removed from V and 10 bases from J, the gap between germline ends came to 11 bases. The V gene's germline CDR1 is MRHNA and CDR2 SNTAGT. The CDR3 is 12 residues long. The CDR3 coding sequence is TGTGCCAGCAGTGAAGGTGGCAGCGCGCAGTATTTT. Its translation is CASSEGGSAQYF.

The V call is TRBV7-9, the J call TRBJ1-1; D gene unclear. This CDR3 spans 16 amino acids. Germline V gene lookup returns CDR1 SEHNR and CDR2 FQNEAQ (reference sequence). Trimming took off 5 bases at V and 1 base at J, with 17 bases between the two ends. The CDR3 here is CASSHPVSAPNTEAFF. In nucleotides, the CDR3 is TGTGCCAGCAGCCATCCCGTATCAGCGCCGAACACTGAAGCTTTCTTT.

This clone came up a few times. The chain employs TRBV2 and TRBJ1-1; D is possibly TRBD1 (6 bases). The CDR3 has 12 residues. The germline V and J ends were trimmed by 6 bases and 1 base, with 6 bases remaining between them. Per the germline V gene, CDR1 is SNHLY and CDR2 is FYNNEI. The CDR3 DNA reads as TGTGCCAGCAGGGGGGCGAACACTGAAGCTTTCTTT. This sequence encodes CASRGANTEAFF.

The genes are TRBV27 and TRBJ2-1; 7 bases align to TRBD1. Per germline, CDR1 MNHEY and CDR2 SMNVEV (reference sequence). There are 13 residues in the CDR3. The trim removed 9 bases at V and 4 bases at J, leaving 6 bases unmatched. The CDR3 DNA follows: TGTGCCAGTCGGGACAGCCGTTACAATGAGCAGTTCTTC. Residues: CASRDSRYNEQFF.

The chain carries TRBV27 and TRBJ2-3, with TRBD1 identical over 9 bases. Germline assignment: CDR1 MNHEY and CDR2 SMNVEV (reference sequence). The CDR3 length is 16 residues. With V trimmed by 3 bases and J by 2 bases, 6 bases remained unmatched. The CDR3 sequence is CASSFRDRVHTDTQYF. The CDR3 DNA reads TGTGCCAGCAGTTTCCGGGACAGGGTTCACACAGATACGCAGTATTTT.

The gene calls are TRBV28 and TRBJ2-3; tentative D call: TRBD2 (6 bases). Germline-derived CDR1 and CDR2 are MDHEN and SYDVKM. V was cut by 5 bases and J by 1 base, with 13 bases left in between. This CDR3 spans 15 amino acids. The CDR3 protein is CASSTPAGGTDTQYF. The CDR3 DNA reads TGTGCCAGCAGTACCCCAGCGGGCGGCACAGATACGCAGTATTTT. The variable domain in full, with the rest retrieved from reference TRBV28 and TRBJ2-3, is DVKVTQSSRYLVKRTGEKVFLECVQDMDHENMFWYRQDPGLGLRLIYFSYDVKMKEKGDIPEGYSVSREKKERFSLILESASTNQTSMYLCASSTPAGGTDTQYFGPGTRLTVL.

DNA of the CDR3: TGTGCCAGCAGCTTTTGGTTGCGGGAGGGAGGAGAGACCCAGTACTTC. Its protein product is CASSFWLREGGETQYF. The chain couples TRBV7-9 to TRBJ2-5; TRBD2 agrees at 9 bases. CDR3 length: 16 amino acids. CDR1 is SEHNR and CDR2 is FQNEAQ in the germline V gene (reference sequence). Trimming at V came to 3 bases and at J to 4 bases, leaving 9 bases not matched to a gene.

The chain combines TRBV5-6 with TRBJ2-2, with D possibly TRBD1 on 5 matching bases. Between the trimmed V and J ends, which lost 7 bases and 1 base, there was a span of 17 bases. The length of the CDR3 is 16 residues. CDR1 SGHDT and CDR2 YYEEEE come from the germline V gene. The CDR3 region is CASCNGQNLNTGELFF. The CDR3 DNA follows: TGTGCCAGCTGCAACGGACAAAATTTGAACACCGGGGAGCTGTTTTTT.